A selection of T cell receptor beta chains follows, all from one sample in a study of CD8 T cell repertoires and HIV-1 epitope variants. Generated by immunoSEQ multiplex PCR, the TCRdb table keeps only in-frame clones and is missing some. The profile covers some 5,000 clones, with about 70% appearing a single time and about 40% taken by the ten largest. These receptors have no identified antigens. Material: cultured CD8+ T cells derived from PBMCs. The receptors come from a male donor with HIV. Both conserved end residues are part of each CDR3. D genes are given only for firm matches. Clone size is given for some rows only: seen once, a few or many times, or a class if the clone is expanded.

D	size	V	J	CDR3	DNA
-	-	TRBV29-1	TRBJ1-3	CSVAITETSGNTIYF	TGCAGCGTTGCCATCACAGAAACCTCTGGAAACACCATATATTTT
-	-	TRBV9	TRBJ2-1	CASSVEKAGTNEQFF	TGTGCCAGCAGCGTAGAGAAAGCGGGTACCAATGAGCAGTTCTTC
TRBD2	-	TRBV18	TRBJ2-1	CASSLAGGPDNEQFF	TGTGCCAGCTCGCTAGCGGGGGGGCCGGACAATGAGCAGTTCTTC
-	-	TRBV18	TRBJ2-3	CASSLTLPSTDTQYF	TGTGCCAGCTCATTGACACTCCCTAGCACAGATACGCAGTATTTT
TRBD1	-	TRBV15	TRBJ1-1	CATSGDRGNTEAFF	TGTGCCACCAGCGGGGACAGGGGGAACACTGAAGCTTTCTTT
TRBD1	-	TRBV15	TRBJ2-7	CATSRDRGSYEQYF	TGTGCCACCAGCAGGGACAGGGGCTCCTACGAGCAGTACTTC
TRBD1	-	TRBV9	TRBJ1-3	CASSAGTESSGNTIYF	TGTGCCAGCAGCGCCGGGACAGAAAGCTCTGGAAACACCATATATTTT
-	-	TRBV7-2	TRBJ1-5	CASSLEAAGYNQPQHF	TGTGCCAGCAGCTTAGAGGCCGCGGGTTACAATCAGCCCCAGCATTTT
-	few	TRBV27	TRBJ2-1	CASSLNGGAYSYNEQFF	TGTGCCAGCAGTTTAAATGGCGGAGCATACTCCTACAATGAGCAGTTCTTC
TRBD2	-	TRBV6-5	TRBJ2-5	CASSYSGTSGQETQYF	TGTGCCAGCAGTTACTCCGGGACTAGCGGCCAAGAGACCCAGTACTTC
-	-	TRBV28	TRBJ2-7	CASSLLLISYEQYF	TGTGCCAGCAGTCTTCTCTTGATCTCCTACGAGCAGTACTTC
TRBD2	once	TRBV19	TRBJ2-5	CASKTLAGAVQETQYF	TGTGCCAGTAAAACTTTAGCGGGAGCCGTACAAGAGACCCAGTACTTC
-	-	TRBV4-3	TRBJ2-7	CASSQDIGGGRPEQYF	TGCGCCAGCAGCCAAGATATTGGGGGGGGGCGTCCCGAGCAGTACTTC
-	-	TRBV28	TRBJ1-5	CASSFDGRYNQPQHF	TGTGCCAGCAGTTTTGATGGACGGTACAATCAGCCCCAGCATTTT
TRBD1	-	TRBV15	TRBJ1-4	CATSNGGQGHEKLFF	TGTGCCACCAGTAACGGGGGACAGGGTCATGAAAAACTGTTTTTT
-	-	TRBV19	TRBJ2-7	CASKAGPTYEQYF	TGTGCCAGTAAGGCAGGGCCCACCTACGAGCAGTACTTC
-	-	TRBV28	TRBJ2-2	CASSFYTGELFF	TGTGCCAGCAGTTTCTATACCGGGGAGCTGTTTTTT
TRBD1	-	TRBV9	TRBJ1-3	CASSVGDRPSGNTIYF	TGTGCCAGCAGCGTAGGGGACAGGCCTTCTGGAAACACCATATATTTT
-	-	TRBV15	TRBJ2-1	CATASGGVGNEQFF	TGTGCCACCGCTTCAGGAGGGGTCGGGAATGAGCAGTTCTTC
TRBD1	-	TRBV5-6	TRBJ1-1	CANSLGTGFTEAFF	TGTGCCAACAGCTTGGGGACAGGCTTCACTGAAGCTTTCTTT
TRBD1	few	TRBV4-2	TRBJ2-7	CASSQDLEQGTYEQYF	TGTGCCAGCAGCCAAGATCTAGAACAGGGGACCTACGAGCAGTACTTC
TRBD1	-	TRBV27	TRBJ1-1	CASSQNRLDRAVEAFF	TGTGCCAGCAGTCAAAATAGACTGGACAGGGCAGTTGAAGCTTTCTTT
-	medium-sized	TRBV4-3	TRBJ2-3	CASSQDRPSRADTQYF	TGCGCCAGCAGCCAAGACCGGCCCAGTAGGGCGGATACGCAGTATTTT
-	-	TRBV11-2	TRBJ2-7	CASSFLGTKDLSYEQYF	TGTGCCAGCAGCTTTCTAGGGACAAAGGACCTAAGCTACGAGCAGTACTTC
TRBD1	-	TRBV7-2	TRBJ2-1	CASSLVGGAYNEQFF	TGTGCCAGCAGCTTAGTAGGGGGCGCCTACAATGAGCAGTTCTTC
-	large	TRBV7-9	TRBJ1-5	CASRAGTQPQHF	TGTGCCAGCAGAGCGGGGACTCAGCCCCAGCATTTT
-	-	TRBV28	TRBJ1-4	CALGRDNEKLFF	TGTGCCCTAGGCAGGGACAATGAAAAACTGTTTTTT
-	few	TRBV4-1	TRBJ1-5	CASSPDGGSNQPQHF	TGCGCCAGCAGCCCAGATGGGGGAAGCAATCAGCCCCAGCATTTT
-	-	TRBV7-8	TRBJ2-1	CASSLRGGNEQFF	TGTGCCAGCAGCTTACGGGGCGGAAATGAGCAGTTCTTC
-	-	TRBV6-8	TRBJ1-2	CASSYPPYNYGYTF	TGTGCCAGCAGTTACCCGCCCTATAACTATGGCTACACCTTC
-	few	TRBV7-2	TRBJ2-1	CASSLHWMDEQFF	TGTGCCAGCAGCTTACATTGGATGGATGAGCAGTTCTTC
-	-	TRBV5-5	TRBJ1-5	CASSWTENQPQHF	TGTGCCAGCAGCTGGACGGAGAATCAGCCCCAGCATTTT
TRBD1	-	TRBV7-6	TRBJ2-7	CASSLATGGEEQYF	TGTGCCAGCAGCTTAGCGACAGGGGGGGAAGAGCAGTACTTC
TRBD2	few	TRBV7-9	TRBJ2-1	CASSFAGEYNEQFF	TGTGCCAGCAGCTTCGCGGGGGAGTACAATGAGCAGTTCTTC
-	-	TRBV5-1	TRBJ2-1	CASSLGETYNEQFF	TGCGCCAGCAGCTTGGGAGAAACCTACAATGAGCAGTTCTTC
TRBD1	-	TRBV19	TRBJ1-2	CASSIGTEGGGLNGYTF	TGTGCCAGTAGTATCGGGACAGAGGGAGGGGGTCTAAATGGCTACACCTTC
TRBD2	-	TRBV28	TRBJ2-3	CASSLGGVFADTQYF	TGTGCCAGCAGTTTGGGGGGGGTATTTGCAGATACGCAGTATTTT
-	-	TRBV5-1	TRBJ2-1	CASSLESQVNEQFF	TGCGCCAGCAGCTTGGAGAGTCAAGTCAATGAGCAGTTCTTC
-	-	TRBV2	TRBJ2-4	CASSDSKNIQYF	TGTGCCAGCAGTGACAGCAAAAACATTCAGTACTTC
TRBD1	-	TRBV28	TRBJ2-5	CASSSDRGEETQYF	TGTGCCAGCAGTTCGGACAGGGGGGAGGAGACCCAGTACTTC
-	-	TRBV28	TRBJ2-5	CASSLPTGSSKTQYF	TGTGCCAGCAGTCTACCCACAGGGAGTTCGAAGACCCAGTACTTC
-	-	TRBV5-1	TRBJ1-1	CASTPGNTEAFF	TGCGCCAGCACCCCGGGGAACACTGAAGCTTTCTTT
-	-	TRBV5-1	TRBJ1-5	CASSQGDSPNNQPQHF	TGCGCCAGCAGCCAGGGAGACTCTCCCAACAATCAGCCCCAGCATTTT
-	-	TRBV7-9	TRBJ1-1	CASSPPSLNTEAFF	TGTGCCAGCAGCCCACCCAGTCTGAACACTGAAGCTTTCTTT
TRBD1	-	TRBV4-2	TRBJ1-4	CASSQDPGGVNEKLFF	TGTGCCAGCAGCCAAGATCCAGGGGGAGTTAATGAAAAACTGTTTTTT
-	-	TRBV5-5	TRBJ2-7	CASSLWDTYEQYF	TGTGCCAGCAGCCTTTGGGACACCTACGAGCAGTACTTC
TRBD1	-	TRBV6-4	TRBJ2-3	CASSEEGAADTQYF	TGTGCCAGCAGTGAAGAGGGGGCGGCAGATACGCAGTATTTT
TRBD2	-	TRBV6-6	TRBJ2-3	CASSSGLAGSTDTQYF	TGTGCCAGCAGCTCCGGACTAGCGGGATCCACAGATACGCAGTATTTT
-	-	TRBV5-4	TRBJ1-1	CASSQDVGQGNTEAFF	TGCGCCAGCAGCCAAGATGTTGGGCAGGGGAACACTGAAGCTTTCTTT
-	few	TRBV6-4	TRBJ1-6	CASSDGDNSPLHF	TGTGCCAGCAGTGACGGAGATAATTCACCCCTCCACTTT
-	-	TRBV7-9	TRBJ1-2	CASSPYQQGDGYTF	TGTGCCAGCAGCCCCTACCAACAGGGTGATGGCTACACCTTC
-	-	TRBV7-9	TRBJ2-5	CASSLSGPGETQYF	TGTGCCAGCAGCTTAAGCGGGCCGGGAGAGACCCAGTACTTC
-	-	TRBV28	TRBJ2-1	CASSLTSLYNEQFF	TGTGCCAGCAGTTTAACTAGCTTGTACAATGAGCAGTTCTTC
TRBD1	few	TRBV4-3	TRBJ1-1	CASSRLQGEEAFF	TGCGCCAGCAGCCGTTTACAGGGGGAGGAAGCTTTCTTT
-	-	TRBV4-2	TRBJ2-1	CASSQVAHNEQFF	TGTGCCAGCAGCCAAGTGGCCCACAATGAGCAGTTCTTC